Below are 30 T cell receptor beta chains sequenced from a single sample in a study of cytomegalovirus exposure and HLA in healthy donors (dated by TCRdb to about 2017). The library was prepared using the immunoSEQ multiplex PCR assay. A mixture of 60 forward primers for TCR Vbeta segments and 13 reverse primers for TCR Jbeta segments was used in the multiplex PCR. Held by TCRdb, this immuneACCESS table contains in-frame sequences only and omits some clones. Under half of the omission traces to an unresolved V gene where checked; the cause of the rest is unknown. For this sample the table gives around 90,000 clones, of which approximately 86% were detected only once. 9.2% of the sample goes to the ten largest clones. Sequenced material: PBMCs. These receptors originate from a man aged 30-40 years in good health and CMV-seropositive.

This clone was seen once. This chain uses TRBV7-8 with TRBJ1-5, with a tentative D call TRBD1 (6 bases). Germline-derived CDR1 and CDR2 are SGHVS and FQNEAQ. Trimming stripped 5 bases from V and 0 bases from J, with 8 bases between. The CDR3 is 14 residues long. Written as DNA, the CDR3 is TGTGCCAGCAGCGGGGACAATAGCAATCAGCCCCAGCATTTT. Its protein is CASSGDNSNQPQHF.

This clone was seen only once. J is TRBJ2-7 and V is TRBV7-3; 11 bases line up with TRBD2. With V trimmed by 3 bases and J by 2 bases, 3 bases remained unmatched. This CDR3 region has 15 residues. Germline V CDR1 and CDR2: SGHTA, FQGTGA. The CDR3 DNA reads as TGTGCCAGCAGCTTTGGGACTAGCGGAACCTACGAGCAGTACTTC. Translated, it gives CASSFGTSGTYEQYF.

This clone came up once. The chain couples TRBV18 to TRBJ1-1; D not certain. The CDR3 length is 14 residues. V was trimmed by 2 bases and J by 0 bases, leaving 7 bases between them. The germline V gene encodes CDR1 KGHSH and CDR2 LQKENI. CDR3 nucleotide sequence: TGTGCCAGCTCACCATCCAGGTTGAACACTGAAGCTTTCTTT. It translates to CASSPSRLNTEAFF.

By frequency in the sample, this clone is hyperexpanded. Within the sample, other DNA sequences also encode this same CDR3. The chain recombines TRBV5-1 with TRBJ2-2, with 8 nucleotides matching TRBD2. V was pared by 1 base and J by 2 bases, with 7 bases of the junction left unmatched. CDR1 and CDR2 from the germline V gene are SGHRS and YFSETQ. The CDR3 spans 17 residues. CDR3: CASSLRSGRFNTGELFF. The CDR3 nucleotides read TGCGCCAGCAGCTTGCGCAGCGGGAGATTTAACACCGGGGAGCTGTTTTTT.

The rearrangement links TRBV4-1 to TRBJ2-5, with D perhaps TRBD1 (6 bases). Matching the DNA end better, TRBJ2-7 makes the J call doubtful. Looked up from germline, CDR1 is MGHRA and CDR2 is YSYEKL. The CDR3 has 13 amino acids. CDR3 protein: CASSLNRENEQYF. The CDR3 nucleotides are TGCGCCAGCAGCCTAAACAGGGAGAACGAGCAGTACTTC.

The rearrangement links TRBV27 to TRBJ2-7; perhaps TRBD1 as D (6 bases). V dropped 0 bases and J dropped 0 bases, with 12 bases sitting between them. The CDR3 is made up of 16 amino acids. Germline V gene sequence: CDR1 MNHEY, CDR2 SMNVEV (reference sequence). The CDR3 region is CASSLSAGDPSYEQYF. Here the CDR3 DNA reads TGTGCCAGCAGTTTATCCGCAGGGGACCCCTCCTACGAGCAGTACTTC.

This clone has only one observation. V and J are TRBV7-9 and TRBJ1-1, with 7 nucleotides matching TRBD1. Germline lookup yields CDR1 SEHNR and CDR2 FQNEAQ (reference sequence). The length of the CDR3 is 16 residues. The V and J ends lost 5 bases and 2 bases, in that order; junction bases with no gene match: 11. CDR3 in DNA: TGTGCCAGCAGCCGGAGTCCTGACAGGGACAACACTGAAGCTTTCTTT. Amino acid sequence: CASSRSPDRDNTEAFF.

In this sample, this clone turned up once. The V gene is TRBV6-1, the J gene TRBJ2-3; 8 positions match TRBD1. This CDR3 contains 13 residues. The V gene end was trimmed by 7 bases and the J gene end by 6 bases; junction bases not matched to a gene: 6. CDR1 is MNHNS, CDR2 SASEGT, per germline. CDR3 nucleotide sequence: TGTGCCAGCAAGGACAGGGTTGGTGATACGCAGTATTTT. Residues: CASKDRVGDTQYF.

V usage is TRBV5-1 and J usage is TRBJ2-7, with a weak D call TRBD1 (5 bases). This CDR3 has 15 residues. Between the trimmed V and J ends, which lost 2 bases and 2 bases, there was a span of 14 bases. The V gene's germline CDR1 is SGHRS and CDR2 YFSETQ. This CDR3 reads CASSFERGVPYEQYF. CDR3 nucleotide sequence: TGCGCCAGCAGCTTTGAAAGGGGCGTCCCCTACGAGCAGTACTTC.

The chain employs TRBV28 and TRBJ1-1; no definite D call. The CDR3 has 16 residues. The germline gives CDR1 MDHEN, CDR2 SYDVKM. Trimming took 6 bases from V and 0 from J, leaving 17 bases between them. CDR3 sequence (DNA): TGTGCCAGCAGGAGCCACGCTGGAGGGATGAACACTGAAGCTTTCTTT. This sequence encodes CASRSHAGGMNTEAFF.

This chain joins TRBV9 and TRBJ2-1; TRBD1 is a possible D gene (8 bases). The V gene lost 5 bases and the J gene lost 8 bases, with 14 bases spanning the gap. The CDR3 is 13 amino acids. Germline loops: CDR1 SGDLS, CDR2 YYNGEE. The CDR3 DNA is TGTGCCAGCAGGAGGACAGGGAGGGATGAGCAGTTCTTC. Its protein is CASRRTGRDEQFF.

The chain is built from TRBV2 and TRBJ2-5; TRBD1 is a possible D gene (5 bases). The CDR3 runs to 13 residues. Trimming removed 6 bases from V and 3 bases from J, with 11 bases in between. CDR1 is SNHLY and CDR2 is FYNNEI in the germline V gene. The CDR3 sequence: CASRLREEETQYF. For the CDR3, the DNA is TGTGCCAGCAGACTCAGGGAAGAAGAGACCCAGTACTTC.

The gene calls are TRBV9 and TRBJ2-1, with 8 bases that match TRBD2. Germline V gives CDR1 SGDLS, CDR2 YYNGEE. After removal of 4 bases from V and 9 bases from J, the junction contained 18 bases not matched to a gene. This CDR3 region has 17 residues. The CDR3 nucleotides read TGTGCCAGCAGCCCCATCTTTGGGACTAGGGACGATCTTGAGCAGTTCTTC. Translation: CASSPIFGTRDDLEQFF.

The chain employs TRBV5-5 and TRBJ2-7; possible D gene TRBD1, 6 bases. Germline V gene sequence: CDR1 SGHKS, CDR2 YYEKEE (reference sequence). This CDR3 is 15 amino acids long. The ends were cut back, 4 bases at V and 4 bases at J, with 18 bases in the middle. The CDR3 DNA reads TGTGCCAGCAGCCTGTACCCACAGGGTGTGTACGAGCAGTACTTC. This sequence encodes CASSLYPQGVYEQYF.

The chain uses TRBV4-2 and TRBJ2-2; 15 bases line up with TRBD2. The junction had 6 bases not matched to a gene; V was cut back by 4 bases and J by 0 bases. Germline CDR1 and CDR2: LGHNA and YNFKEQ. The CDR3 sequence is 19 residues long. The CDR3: CASSPPGLAGGTNTGELFF. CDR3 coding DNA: TGTGCCAGCAGCCCTCCGGGACTAGCGGGAGGCACGAACACCGGGGAGCTGTTTTTT.

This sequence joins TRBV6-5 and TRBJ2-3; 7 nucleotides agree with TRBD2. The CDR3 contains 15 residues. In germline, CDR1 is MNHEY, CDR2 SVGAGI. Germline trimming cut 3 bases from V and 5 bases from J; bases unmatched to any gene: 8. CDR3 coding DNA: TGTGCCAGCAGTTATAATGCGGGAGTGTTAGATACGCAGTATTTT. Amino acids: CASSYNAGVLDTQYF.

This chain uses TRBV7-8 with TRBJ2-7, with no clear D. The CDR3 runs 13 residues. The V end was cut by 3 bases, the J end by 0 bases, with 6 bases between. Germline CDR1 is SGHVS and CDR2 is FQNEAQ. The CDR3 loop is CASSFAVSYEQYF. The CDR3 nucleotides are TGTGCCAGCAGCTTCGCGGTCTCCTACGAGCAGTACTTC.

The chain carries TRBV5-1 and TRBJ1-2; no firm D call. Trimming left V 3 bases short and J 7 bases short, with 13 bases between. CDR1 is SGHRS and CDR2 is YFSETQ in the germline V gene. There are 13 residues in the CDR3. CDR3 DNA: TGCGCCAGCAGCTCGACGGTGGAGAGTGGCTACACCTTC. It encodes CASSSTVESGYTF.

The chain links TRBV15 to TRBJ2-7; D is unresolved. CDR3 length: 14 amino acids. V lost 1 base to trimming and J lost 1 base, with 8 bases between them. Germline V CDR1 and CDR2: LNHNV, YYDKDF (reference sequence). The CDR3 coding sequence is TGTGCCACCAGCAGAGGCCAGGTATCCTACGAGCAGTACTTC. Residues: CATSRGQVSYEQYF.

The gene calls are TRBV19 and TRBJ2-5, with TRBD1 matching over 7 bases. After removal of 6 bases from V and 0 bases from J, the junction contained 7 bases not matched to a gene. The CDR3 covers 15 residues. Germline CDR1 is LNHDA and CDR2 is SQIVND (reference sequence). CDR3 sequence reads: CASRPGQTYQETQYF. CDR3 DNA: TGTGCCAGTAGGCCGGGACAGACCTACCAAGAGACCCAGTACTTC.

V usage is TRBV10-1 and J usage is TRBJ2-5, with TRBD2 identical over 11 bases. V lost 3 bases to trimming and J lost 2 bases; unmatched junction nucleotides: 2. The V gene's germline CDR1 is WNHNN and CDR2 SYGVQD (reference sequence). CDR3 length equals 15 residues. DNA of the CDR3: TGCGCCAGCAGTGACGGGACTAGCGGACAAGAGACCCAGTACTTC. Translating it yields CASSDGTSGQETQYF.

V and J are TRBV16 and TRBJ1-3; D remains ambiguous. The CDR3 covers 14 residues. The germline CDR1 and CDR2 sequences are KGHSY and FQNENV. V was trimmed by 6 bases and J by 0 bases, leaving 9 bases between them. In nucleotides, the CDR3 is TGTGCCAGCAGTTTCGACAACTCTGGAAACACCATATATTTT. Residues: CASSFDNSGNTIYF.

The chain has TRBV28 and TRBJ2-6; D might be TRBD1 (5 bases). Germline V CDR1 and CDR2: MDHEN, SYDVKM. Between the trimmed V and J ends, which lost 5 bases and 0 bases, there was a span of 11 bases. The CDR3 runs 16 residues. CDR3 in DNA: TGTGCCAGCAGTCTTGCGACAGTCTCTGGGGCCAACGTCCTGACTTTC. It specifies CASSLATVSGANVLTF.

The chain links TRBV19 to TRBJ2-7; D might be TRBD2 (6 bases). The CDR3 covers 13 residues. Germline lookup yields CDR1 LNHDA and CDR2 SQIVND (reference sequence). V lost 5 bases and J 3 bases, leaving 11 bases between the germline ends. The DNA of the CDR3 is TGTGCCAGTAGTCCTGGGACTTTCTACGAGCAGTACTTC. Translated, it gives CASSPGTFYEQYF.

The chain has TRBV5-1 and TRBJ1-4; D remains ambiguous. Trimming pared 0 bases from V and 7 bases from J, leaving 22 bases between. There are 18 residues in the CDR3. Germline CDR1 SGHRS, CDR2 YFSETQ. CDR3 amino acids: CASSLVTGLGQKPEKLFF. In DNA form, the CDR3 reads TGCGCCAGCAGCTTGGTAACCGGTCTTGGGCAGAAGCCTGAAAAACTGTTTTTT.

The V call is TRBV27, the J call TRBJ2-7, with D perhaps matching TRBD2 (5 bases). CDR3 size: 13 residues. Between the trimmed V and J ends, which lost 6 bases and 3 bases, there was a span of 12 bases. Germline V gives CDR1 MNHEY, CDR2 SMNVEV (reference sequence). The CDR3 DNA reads TGTGCCAGCAGCCGAATCCGGGGCTACGAGCAGTACTTC. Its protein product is CASSRIRGYEQYF.

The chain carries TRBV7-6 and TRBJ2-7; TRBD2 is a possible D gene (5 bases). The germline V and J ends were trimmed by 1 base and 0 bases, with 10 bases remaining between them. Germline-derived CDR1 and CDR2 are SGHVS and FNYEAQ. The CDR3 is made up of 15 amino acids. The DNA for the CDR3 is TGTGCCAGCAGCTTAGTCATAGGGAGCTCCTACGAGCAGTACTTC. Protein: CASSLVIGSSYEQYF.

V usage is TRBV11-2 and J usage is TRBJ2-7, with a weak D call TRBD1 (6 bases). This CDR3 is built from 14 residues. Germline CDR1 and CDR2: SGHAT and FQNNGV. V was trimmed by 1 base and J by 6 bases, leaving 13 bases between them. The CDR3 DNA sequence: TGTGCCAGCAGCTTAGTCCCCCAGGGGAGCGAGCAGTACTTC. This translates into CASSLVPQGSEQYF.

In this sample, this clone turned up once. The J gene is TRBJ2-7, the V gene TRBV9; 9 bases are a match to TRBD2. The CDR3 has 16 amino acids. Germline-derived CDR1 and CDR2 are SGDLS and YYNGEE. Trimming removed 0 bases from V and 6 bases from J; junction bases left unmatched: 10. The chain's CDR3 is CASSVDSSGKSGEQYF. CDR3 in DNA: TGTGCCAGCAGCGTAGATTCTAGCGGGAAAAGCGGCGAGCAGTACTTC.

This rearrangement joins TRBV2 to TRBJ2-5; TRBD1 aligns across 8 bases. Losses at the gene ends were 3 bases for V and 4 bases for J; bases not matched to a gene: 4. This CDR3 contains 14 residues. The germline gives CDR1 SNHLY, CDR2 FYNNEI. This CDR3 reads CASSDRTGRETQYF. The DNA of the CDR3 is TGTGCCAGCAGTGACCGGACAGGGCGAGAGACCCAGTACTTC.